The table lists the clone carrying this T cell receptor (beta chain) with a few counts. Its cognate antigen is unknown. Using immunoSEQ multiplex PCR, the repertoire was profiled, and TCRdb retains in-frame clones only, with some absent. The data show about 14,000 clones, roughly two thirds seen once. This sample was included in a study of cytotoxic CD8 clonotypes in ibrutinib-treated CLL. Across the study: The patients, about a dozen relapsed/refractory and around 15 treatment-naive, included 17 who were IGHV unmutated. Outcomes included 24 partial and 2 complete responses; after median 68 months, approximately 14 stayed remitted and about twelve progressed. Findings of the study overall: Sustained-remission patients were sampled at different times than progressing patients were.

CDR1 and CDR2 (germline): KGHSH, LQKENI. CDR3 size: 12 residues. Trimming left V 3 bases short and J 6 bases short, with 8 bases between. The chain links TRBV18 to TRBJ1-1; D ambiguous. The TCR comes from a human donor with chronic lymphocytic leukemia. The material sequenced was PBMCs, taken before ibrutinib treatment. The DNA of the CDR3 is TGTGCCAGCTCACCCGACTCATCTGAAGCTTTCTTT. Amino acid sequence: CASSPDSSEAFF.